This T cell receptor (beta chain) was recorded in a study of response to subunit inactivated influenza vaccine (dated by TCRdb to the late 2010s). The study in broad terms: To follow how T cells responded to a trivalent subunit inactivated influenza vaccine, the researchers relied on deep quantitative profiling of the T cell receptor repertoire. General study outcomes and caveats: It was suggested by the authors that each seasonal influenza vaccination may recruit only a limited number of new T cells.

To prepare the library, RT-PCR was applied. The sequencer was an Illumina HiSeq 2500. The raw public data were reprocessed by TCRdb itself: fastp quality trimming at Q25, MiXCR clonotype calling, in-frame beta chains only. Every CDR3 protein is listed once, alongside the most common genes and DNA of its rows. The table for this sample lists around 190,000 distinct CDR3 sequences; around a tenth of them were counted only once. Roughly 10% of the sample comes from the top ten. Including cysteine and phenylalanine, the CDR3 has 12 amino acids. Only CDR3 DNA is held: 36 bases, read in frame from base 1. V sheds 3 bases and J sheds 8 bases, leaving 7 bases between their ends. On this clonotype itself: Its antigen is not yet known. Per-base quality was not reported, and no clone a single base away is much larger than it.

The chain uses TRBV12-3 or TRBV12-4 and TRBJ1-4; the D gene is unclear. The sequence was collected from a man aged 50 or older who received an inactivated influenza vaccine. Donor details come from another sample of the same person, matched by shared clones. The sequencing used non-naive T cells sorted from PBMCs, collected on the day of vaccination. The cell subset or site label, read with the paper, signifies: memory T cell fraction. The encoded CDR3 is CASSFGREKLFF. The DNA reads TGTGCCAGCAGTTTCGGCAGAGAAAAACTGTTTTTT.